The clone carrying this T cell receptor (beta chain) was picked up many times. Antigen: not known. The data originate from a study of neurological immune-mediated disorders. Study-wide points: The absence of any CDR3 amino acid sequence shared by expanded clones across subjects suggests that repertoires were private in all groups. Multiple sclerosis patients had less TCR clonal expansion than even healthy controls, unlike HTLV-1-associated myelopathy.

The making of cDNA relied on 5'RACE with 10-nucleotide random UMIs. TCRdb redid the calling of the 5' RACE reads with MiXCR, one entry per CDR3 protein. Counted here are about 21,000 distinct CDR3 sequences, about 15% occurring once; the ten biggest clones make up approximately 15%. Stored at -80 C, 2 million PBMCs were the source of the unsorted libraries. CDR1 is DFQATT and CDR2 is SNEGSKA in the germline V gene (reference sequence). The V end was cut by 8 bases, the J end by 8 bases, with 15 bases between. This CDR3 region has 11 residues. The TCR comes from a female donor with HTLV-1-associated myelopathy (HAM/TSP). Sequences were obtained from PBMCs. This rearrangement joins TRBV20-1 to TRBJ1-2, with D unresolved. CDR3 in DNA: TGCAGTCCCGTTGAGGGCGGAGGCTACACCTTC. It yields the protein CSPVEGGGYTF.